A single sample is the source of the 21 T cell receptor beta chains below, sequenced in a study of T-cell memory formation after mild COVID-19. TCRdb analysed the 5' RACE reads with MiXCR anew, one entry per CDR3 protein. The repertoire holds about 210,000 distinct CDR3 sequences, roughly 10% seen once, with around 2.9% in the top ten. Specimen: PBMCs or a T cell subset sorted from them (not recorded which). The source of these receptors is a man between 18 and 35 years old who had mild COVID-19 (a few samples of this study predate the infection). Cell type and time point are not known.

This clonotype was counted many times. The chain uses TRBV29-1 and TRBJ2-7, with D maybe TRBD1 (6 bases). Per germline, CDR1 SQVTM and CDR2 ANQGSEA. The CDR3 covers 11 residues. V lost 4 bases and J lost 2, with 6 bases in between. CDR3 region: CSVGDTYEQYV. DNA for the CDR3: TGCAGCGTTGGGGACACCTACGAGCAGTACGTC.

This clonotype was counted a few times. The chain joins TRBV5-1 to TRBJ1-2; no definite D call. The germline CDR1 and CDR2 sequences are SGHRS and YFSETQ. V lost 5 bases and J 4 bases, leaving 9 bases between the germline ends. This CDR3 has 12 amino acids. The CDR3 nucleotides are TGCGCCAGCAGAACGGACCTCTATGGCTACACCTTC. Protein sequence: CASRTDLYGYTF.

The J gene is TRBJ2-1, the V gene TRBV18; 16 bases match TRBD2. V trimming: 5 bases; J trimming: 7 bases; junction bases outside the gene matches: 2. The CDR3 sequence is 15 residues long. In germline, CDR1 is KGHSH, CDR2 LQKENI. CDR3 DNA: TGTGCCAGCTCAACGGGACTAGCGGGGGGGAATGAGCAGTTCTTC. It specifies CASSTGLAGGNEQFF.

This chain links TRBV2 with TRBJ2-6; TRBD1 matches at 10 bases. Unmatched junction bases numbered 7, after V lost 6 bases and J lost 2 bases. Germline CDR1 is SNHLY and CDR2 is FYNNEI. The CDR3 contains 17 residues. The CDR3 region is CASRPGTGVTGANVLTF. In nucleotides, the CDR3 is TGTGCCAGCAGACCCGGGACAGGGGTAACTGGGGCCAACGTCCTGACTTTC.

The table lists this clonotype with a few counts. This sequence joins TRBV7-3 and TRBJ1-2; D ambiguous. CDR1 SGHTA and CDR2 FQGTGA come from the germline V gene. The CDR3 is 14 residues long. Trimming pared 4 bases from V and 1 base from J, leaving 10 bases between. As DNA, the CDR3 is TGTGCCAGCAGCTCACCGGGTGGTAACTATGGCTACACCTTC. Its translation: CASSSPGGNYGYTF.

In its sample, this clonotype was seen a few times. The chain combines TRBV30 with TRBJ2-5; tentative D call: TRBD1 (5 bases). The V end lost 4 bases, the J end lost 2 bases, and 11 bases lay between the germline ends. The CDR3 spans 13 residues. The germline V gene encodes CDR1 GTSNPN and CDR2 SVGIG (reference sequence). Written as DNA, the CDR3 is TGTGCCTGGAACAGACAGAATCAAGAGACCCAGTACTTC. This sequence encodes CAWNRQNQETQYF.

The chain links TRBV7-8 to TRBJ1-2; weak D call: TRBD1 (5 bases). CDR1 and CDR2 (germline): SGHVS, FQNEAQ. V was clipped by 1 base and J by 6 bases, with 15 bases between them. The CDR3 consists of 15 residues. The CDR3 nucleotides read TGTGCCAGCAGCTTAGGGCCCGGGGCATCTCATGGCTACACCTTC. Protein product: CASSLGPGASHGYTF.

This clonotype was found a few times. CDR3 sequence (DNA): TGTGCCAGCAGCCTCCGGACAGGAGATGAAGCTTTCTTT. Protein sequence: CASSLRTGDEAFF. The chain combines TRBV7-2 with TRBJ1-1; 7 bases match TRBD1. The germline gives CDR1 SGHTA, CDR2 FQGNSA. J was trimmed by 7 bases and V by 5 bases; bases with no gene match: 7. This CDR3 comprises 13 residues.

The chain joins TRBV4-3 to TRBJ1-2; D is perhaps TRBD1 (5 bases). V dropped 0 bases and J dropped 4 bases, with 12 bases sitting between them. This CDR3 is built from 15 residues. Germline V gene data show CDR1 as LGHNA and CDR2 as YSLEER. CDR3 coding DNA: TGCGCCAGCAGCCAAGATGCGGTGGGGGGCTATGGCTACACCTTC. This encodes CASSQDAVGGYGYTF.

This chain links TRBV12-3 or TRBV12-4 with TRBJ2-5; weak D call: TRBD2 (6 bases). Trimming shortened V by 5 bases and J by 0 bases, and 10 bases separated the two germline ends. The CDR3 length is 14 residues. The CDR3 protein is CASSPRGDQETQYF. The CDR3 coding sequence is TGTGCCAGCAGTCCTCGCGGGGACCAAGAGACCCAGTACTTC.

The CDR3 DNA is TGCGCCAGCAGCAGAGGACAGGCCAAAAACATTCAGTACTTC. Translated: CASSRGQAKNIQYF. V is TRBV5-1 and J is TRBJ2-4; a possible D gene is TRBD1 (6 bases). The CDR3 length is 14 residues. Trimming removed 4 bases from V and 1 base from J, with 9 bases in between. Germline V gene data show CDR1 as SGHRS and CDR2 as YFSETQ.

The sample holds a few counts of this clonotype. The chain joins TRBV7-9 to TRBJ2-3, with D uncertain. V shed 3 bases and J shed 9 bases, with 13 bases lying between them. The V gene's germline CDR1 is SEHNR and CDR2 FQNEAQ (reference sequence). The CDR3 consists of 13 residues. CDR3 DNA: TGTGCCAGCAGCTTCGTCAGGTTTGGCACGCAGTATTTT. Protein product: CASSFVRFGTQYF.

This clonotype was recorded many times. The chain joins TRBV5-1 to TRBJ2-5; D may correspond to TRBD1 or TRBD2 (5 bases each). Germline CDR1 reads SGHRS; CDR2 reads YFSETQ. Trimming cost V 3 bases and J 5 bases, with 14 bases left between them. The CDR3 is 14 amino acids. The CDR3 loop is CASSSGTAVETQYF. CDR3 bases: TGCGCCAGCAGCTCTGGGACCGCCGTGGAGACCCAGTACTTC.

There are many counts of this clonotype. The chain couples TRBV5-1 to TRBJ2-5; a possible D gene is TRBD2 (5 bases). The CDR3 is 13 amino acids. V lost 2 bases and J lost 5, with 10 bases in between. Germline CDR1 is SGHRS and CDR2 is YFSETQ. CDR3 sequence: CASSFQEAETQYF. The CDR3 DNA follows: TGCGCCAGCAGCTTTCAGGAGGCCGAGACCCAGTACTTC.

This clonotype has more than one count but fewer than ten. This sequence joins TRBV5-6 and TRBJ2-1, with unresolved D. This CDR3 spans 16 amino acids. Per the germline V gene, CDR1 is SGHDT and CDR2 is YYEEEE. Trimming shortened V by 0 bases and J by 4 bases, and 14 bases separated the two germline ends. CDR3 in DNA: TGTGCCAGCAGCTTGGCCTTCGGTTCCGTATACAATGAGCAGTTCTTC. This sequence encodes CASSLAFGSVYNEQFF.

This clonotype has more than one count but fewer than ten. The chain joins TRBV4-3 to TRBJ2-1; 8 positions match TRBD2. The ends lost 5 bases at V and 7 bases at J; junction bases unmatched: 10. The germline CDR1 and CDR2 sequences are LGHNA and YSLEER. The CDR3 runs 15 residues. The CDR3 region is CASSDYGGAPNEQFF. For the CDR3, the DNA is TGCGCCAGCAGCGACTACGGGGGGGCCCCTAATGAGCAGTTCTTC.

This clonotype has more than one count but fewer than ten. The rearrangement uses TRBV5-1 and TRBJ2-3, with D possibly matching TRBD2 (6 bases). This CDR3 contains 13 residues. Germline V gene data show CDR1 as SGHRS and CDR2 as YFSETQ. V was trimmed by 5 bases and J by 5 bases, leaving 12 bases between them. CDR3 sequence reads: CASRGAGGDTQYF. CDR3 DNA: TGCGCCAGCAGGGGAGCGGGTGGAGATACGCAGTATTTT.

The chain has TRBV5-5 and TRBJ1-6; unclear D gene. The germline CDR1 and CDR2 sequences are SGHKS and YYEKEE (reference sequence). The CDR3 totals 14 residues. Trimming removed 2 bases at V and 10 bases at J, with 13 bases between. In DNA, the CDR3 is TGTGCCAGCAGCTTCTCCAGGAAGGAGTCACCCCTCCACTTT. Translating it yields CASSFSRKESPLHF.

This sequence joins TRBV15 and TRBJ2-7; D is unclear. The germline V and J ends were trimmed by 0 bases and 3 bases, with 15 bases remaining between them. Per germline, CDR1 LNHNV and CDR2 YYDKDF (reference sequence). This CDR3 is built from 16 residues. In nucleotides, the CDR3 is TGTGCCACCAGCAGAGATGGCCGGACCTTTTACTACGAGCAGTACTTC. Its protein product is CATSRDGRTFYYEQYF.

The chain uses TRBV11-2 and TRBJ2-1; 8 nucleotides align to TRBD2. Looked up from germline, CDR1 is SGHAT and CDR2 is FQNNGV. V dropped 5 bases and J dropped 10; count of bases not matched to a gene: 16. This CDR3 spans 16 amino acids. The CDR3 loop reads CASSRRHLAGGSEQFF. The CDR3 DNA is TGTGCCAGCAGCCGACGACATCTGGCGGGGGGCTCCGAGCAGTTCTTC.

Here the CDR3 DNA reads TGCGCCAGCAGCGCGGACAGGGGGCTGGATGGCTACACCTTC. The encoded protein is CASSADRGLDGYTF. This chain connects TRBV5-1 to TRBJ1-2; 11 bases are shared with TRBD1. There are 14 residues in the CDR3. Trimming at V came to 4 bases and at J to 6 bases, leaving 5 bases not matched to a gene. Germline V gene data show CDR1 as SGHRS and CDR2 as YFSETQ.